This TCR beta chain was sequenced in a study of identical twins. Regarding the study as a whole: A cross-sectional statistical analysis, not follow-up of the same donors, supported the conclusions.

A universal primer site was added by template switching, and unique molecular identifiers were carried by the cDNA. TCRdb reprocessed the 5' RACE reads with MiXCR, giving one entry per CDR3 protein. This table holds roughly 700,000 distinct CDR3 sequences, roughly 8% found once. In this sample, this clonotype turned up many times. Its antigen is not identified. This CDR3 has 16 amino acids. In germline, CDR1 is SGDLS, CDR2 YYNGEE. V was pared by 4 bases and J by 7 bases, with 11 bases of the junction left unmatched. These sequences were also reported in another study, on yellow fever vaccine responses in identical twins.

The material sequenced was PBMCs. The rearrangement joins TRBV9 to TRBJ2-4, with TRBD1 matching over 10 bases. The receptor was isolated from a young woman in good health. The CDR3 region has the DNA TGTGCCAGCAGCCCAATCAGCGGGACAGGGGATAACATTCAGTACTTC. It yields the protein CASSPISGTGDNIQYF.